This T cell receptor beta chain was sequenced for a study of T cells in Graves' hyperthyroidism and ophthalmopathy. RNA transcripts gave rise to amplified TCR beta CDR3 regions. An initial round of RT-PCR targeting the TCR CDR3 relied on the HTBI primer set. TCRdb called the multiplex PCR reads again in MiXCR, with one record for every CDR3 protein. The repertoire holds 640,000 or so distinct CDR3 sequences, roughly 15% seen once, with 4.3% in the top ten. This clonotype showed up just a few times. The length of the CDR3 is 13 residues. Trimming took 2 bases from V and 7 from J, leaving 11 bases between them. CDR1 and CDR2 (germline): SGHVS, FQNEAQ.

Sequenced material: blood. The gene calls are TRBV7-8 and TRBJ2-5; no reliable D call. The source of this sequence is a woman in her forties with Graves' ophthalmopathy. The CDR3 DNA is TGTGCCAGCAGCTTAAACCGCCACGGGACCCAGTACTTC. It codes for CASSLNRHGTQYF. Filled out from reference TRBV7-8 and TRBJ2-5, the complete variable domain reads GAGVSQSPRYKVAKRGQDVALRCDPISGHVSLFWYQQALGQGPEFLTYFQNEAQLDKSGLPSDRFFAERPEGSVSTLKIQRTQQEDSAVYLCASSLNRHGTQYFGPGTRLLVL.